This entry concerns a single T cell receptor beta chain. Its antigen target is currently unknown. The sample holds no much larger clone one base away, and base qualities are not on file. Including cysteine and phenylalanine, the CDR3 has 13 amino acids. Kept here is only the CDR3 DNA, which spans 39 bases and is read in frame from base 1. A distance of 10 bases separates the germline ends of V and J, which lose 7 bases and 0 bases respectively. For CDR1 and CDR2, the germline V gene lists SQVTM and ANQGSEA. TCRbeta CDR3 regions were sequenced with the immunoSEQ Assay. After extraction, genomic DNA underwent amplification by bias-controlled multiplex PCR, followed by high-throughput sequencing. Per the authors' processing: Collapsing and filtering of sequences were performed to quantify the absolute abundance of each unique TCRbeta CDR3 region. T cell fraction was estimated by normalizing TCRbeta template counts to usable DNA, with usable DNA measured through amplification of reference genes found in all nucleated cells. Repertoire TCRs were annotated as SARS-CoV-2-specific when V gene, CDR3 amino acid sequence and J gene were exactly matched to a known reactive TCR set. The reference SARS-CoV-2 TCR set was derived from MIRA and filtered for enrichment in COVID-19-positive ImmuneCODE repertoires, a step that removed public or cross-reactive TCRs. Based on the MIRA antigens, annotated TCRs were further analysed at the level of specific ORF or position within ORF. Breadth was defined as the number of annotated unique rearrangements divided by the total number of unique productive rearrangements, and depth was defined as the summed frequency of the annotated unique rearrangements. TCR breadth was compared between groups using two-sided Wilcoxon rank-sum tests. TCRdb carries this immuneACCESS record with in-frame sequences only. Its versions omit some clonotypes, under half of them owing to an unresolved V gene in the studies checked, with the rest unexplained. The V and J calls and clone size come from that table; D and trimming were worked out from the DNA. The sample profile shows 350,000 to 500,000 clones; around 90% of them were found once. In total, the top ten clones hold about 4.4% of the sample.

This entry is derived from a study of Ad26.COV2.S vaccination and SARS-CoV-2 variants (dated by TCRdb to about 2021). Looking at the study overall: Vaccine-arm donors came from COV1001, a multicentre, randomized, double-blind, placebo-controlled phase I-IIa trial of Ad26.COV2.S in healthy adults. Ad26.COV2.S was given intramuscularly at 5x10^10 or 1x10^11 viral particles, as a single shot or as two shots 56 days apart. TCRbeta repertoire sequencing was used to assess the specificity and breadth of SARS-CoV-2-reactive T cell receptors after Ad26.COV2.S vaccination. The TCR-sequenced set comprised around 30 samples: approximately 20 Ad26.COV2.S vaccine recipients, 5 placebo recipients and 8 SARS-CoV-2 convalescent individuals. Participants in the trial were split at random into five groups of five each, receiving low-dose or high-dose Ad26.COV2.S once or twice, or else placebo on both occasions. Investigators did not know the trial group allocation while performing experiments and assessing outcomes.

The label giving this sample's treatment or condition can be read as: some 20 received Ad26.COV2.S at low or high dose, single or two shots; about five received placebo; per-sample allocation not given. For vaccine and placebo recipients, repertoires were sequenced using samples collected on day 63 after the first injection. Cohort 1b enrolled about two dozen adults aged 18-55 years at a single site in Boston, USA, between 29 July and 7 August 2020. As a vaccine, Ad26.COV2.S was a replication-incompetent adenovirus type 26 vector that expressed a prefusion-stabilized SARS-CoV-2 spike protein derived from the original Wuhan strain. Study-wide findings and limitations: Comparing responses between vaccine doses or regimens was not something the study was powered to do. After vaccination, spike-specific CD8+ and CD4+ T cell responses were reported to show substantial breadth. Non-spike TCR breadth was comparable between vaccine and placebo recipients, consistent with the vaccine containing only spike. The authors noted that the TCR breadth and depth analyses may have underestimated total T cell responses. Ad26.COV2.S recipients had higher spike-specific TCR breadth than placebo recipients (P = 0.0014).

The TCR sequence derives from a person aged 18-65 years who received the Ad26.COV2.S COVID-19 vaccine or a placebo. The chain employs TRBV29-1 and TRBJ2-1, and TRBD1 may be the D gene, going by 5 matching bases. Sample: peripheral blood, taken in a trial of Ad26.COV2.S vaccine versus placebo. The encoded CDR3 is CSGLRDSYNEQFF. The DNA is TGCAGCGGCCTCAGGGACTCCTACAATGAGCAGTTCTTC.